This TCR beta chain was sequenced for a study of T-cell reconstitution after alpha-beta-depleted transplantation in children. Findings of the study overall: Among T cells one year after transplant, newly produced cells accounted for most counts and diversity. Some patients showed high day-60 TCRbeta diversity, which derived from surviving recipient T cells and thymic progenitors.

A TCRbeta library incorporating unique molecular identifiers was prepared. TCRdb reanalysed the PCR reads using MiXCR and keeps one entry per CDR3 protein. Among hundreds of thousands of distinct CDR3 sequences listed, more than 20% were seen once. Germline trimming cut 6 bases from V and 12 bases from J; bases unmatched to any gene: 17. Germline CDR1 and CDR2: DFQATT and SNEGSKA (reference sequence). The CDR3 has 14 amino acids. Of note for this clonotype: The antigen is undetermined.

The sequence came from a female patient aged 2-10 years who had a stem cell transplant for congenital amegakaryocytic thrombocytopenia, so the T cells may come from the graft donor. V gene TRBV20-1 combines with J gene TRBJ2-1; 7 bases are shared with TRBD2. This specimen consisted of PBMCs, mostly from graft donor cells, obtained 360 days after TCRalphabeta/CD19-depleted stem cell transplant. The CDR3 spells CSANPGLPNVAQFF. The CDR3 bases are TGCAGTGCAAACCCGGGACTACCCAATGTGGCGCAGTTCTTC.